These 8 T cell receptor beta chains were all obtained from the same sample, sequenced in a study of blood T cell repertoires in COVID-19. Profiled with immunoSEQ multiplex PCR; TCRdb holds only in-frame clones, not every one. In the table there are about 230,000 clones, under 90% of which are singletons. The sequencing sample was made of PBMCs or T cells enriched from blood (not recorded which). Receptors originate from a woman in her twenties or thirties with acute COVID-19.

The chain couples TRBV7-2 to TRBJ2-5; the D is unclear. Germline CDR1 reads SGHTA; CDR2 reads FQGNSA. This CDR3 is built from 13 residues. V lost 2 bases, J lost 4 bases, and 8 bases lay in between. The DNA of the CDR3 is TGTGCCAGCAGCTTATTGCGTGGAGAGACCCAGTACTTC. Translating gives CASSLLRGETQYF.

Comments on this clone: Other nucleotide sequences from this sample produce the same CDR3. V usage is TRBV7-2 and J usage is TRBJ2-5; 9 nucleotides line up with TRBD1. After removal of 1 base from V and 1 base from J, the junction contained 1 base not matched to a gene. This CDR3 is 15 amino acids long. The germline V gene encodes CDR1 SGHTA and CDR2 FQGNSA. CDR3: CASSLDRGLQETQYF. The CDR3 region has the DNA TGTGCCAGCAGCTTAGACAGGGGGCTCCAAGAGACCCAGTACTTC.

This chain joins TRBV21-1 and TRBJ1-5. TRBV21-1 is noted as a pseudogene. The CDR3 totals 14 residues. For the CDR3, the DNA is TGTGCCAGCAGCATCGTCCGGGGGAGGGAGCCCCAGCATTTT. This translates into CASSIVRGREPQHF.

This chain links TRBV7-9 with TRBJ1-4; D remains ambiguous. The CDR3 length is 15 residues. The ends were cut back, 5 bases at V and 7 bases at J, with 17 bases in the middle. Germline V CDR1 and CDR2: SEHNR, FQNEAQ (reference sequence). Here the CDR3 DNA reads TGTGCCAGCAGCCCCGGGGAACACGGAGGTGAAAAACTGTTTTTT. This sequence encodes CASSPGEHGGEKLFF.

On this clone: Different DNA sequences within this sample yield the same CDR3. The genes are TRBV18 and TRBJ1-2, with 8 bases identical to TRBD1. Trimming took 2 bases from V and 8 from J; bases not matched to a gene: 4. This CDR3 spans 13 amino acids. Germline lookup yields CDR1 KGHSH and CDR2 LQKENI. The CDR3 DNA is TGTGCCAGCTCACCAGGACAGGGTGGAGGCTACACCTTC. This sequence encodes CASSPGQGGGYTF.

The gene calls are TRBV10-3 and TRBJ2-7; no firm D call. Between the trimmed V and J ends, which lost 6 bases and 2 bases, there was a span of 14 bases. The germline V gene has CDR1 ENHRY and CDR2 SYGVKD. The CDR3 is 14 amino acids. The CDR3: CAIRGDGSAYEQYF. The CDR3, as DNA: TGTGCCATCAGGGGCGATGGTTCGGCCTACGAGCAGTACTTC.

The chain uses TRBV2 and TRBJ1-1; a possible D gene is TRBD1 (5 bases). Germline CDR1 reads SNHLY; CDR2 reads FYNNEI. CDR3 length: 14 residues. V lost 8 bases, J lost 1 base, and 14 bases lay in between. CDR3 sequence (DNA): TGTGCCAGCGTGGACGGGGGAACGAACACTGAAGCTTTCTTT. Encoded protein: CASVDGGTNTEAFF.

The rearrangement joins TRBV6-5 to TRBJ1-2, with 10 bases aligning to TRBD1. The CDR3 sequence is 15 residues long. CDR1 is MNHEY and CDR2 is SVGAGI in the germline V gene. Trimming removed 5 bases from V and 6 bases from J; junction bases left unmatched: 9. The CDR3 protein is CASSTSDRGLHGYTF. The DNA of the CDR3 is TGTGCCAGCAGTACCTCCGACAGGGGGCTACATGGCTACACCTTC.